This T cell receptor (beta chain) is from a study of blood T cell repertoires in COVID-19. About the study: From the United States, Italy and Spain came samples of acute and convalescent COVID-19. Sample material is recorded as cDNA or gDNA derived from T cells, B-cell-depleted T cells, or PBMCs.

The CDR3 is 17 amino acids. V was pared by 0 bases and J by 2 bases, with 18 bases between. Germline V gene lookup returns CDR1 SGHRS and CDR2 YFSETQ. Assay used: immunoSEQ multiplex PCR; TCRdb lists only in-frame clones, some missing. The repertoire holds 120,000 or so clones, with approximately 71% as singletons. The V gene is TRBV5-1, the J gene TRBJ2-7; the D is unclear. The specimen sequenced was peripheral blood. The receptor's source is an older woman with acute or convalescent COVID-19. This chain's CDR3 is CASSLGPTRIQPYEQYF. The DNA of the CDR3 is TGCGCCAGCAGCTTGGGGCCAACCAGGATCCAACCCTACGAGCAGTACTTC. The complete variable domain, with remaining parts taken from reference TRBV5-1 and TRBJ2-7, reads KAGVTQTPRYLIKTRGQQVTLSCSPISGHRSVSWYQQTPGQGLQFLFEYFSETQRNKGNFPGRFSGRQFSNSRSEMNVSTLELGDSALYLCASSLGPTRIQPYEQYFGPGTRLTVT.